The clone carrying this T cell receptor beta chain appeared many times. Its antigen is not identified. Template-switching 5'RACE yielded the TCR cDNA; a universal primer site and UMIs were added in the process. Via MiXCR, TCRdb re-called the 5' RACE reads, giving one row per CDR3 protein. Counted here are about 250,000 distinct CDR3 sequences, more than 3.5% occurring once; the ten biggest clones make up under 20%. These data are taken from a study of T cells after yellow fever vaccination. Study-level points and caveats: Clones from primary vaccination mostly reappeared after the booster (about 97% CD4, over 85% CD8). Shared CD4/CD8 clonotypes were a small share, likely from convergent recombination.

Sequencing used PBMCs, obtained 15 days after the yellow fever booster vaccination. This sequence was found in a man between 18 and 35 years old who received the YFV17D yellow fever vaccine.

In DNA form, the CDR3 reads TGCGCCAGCAGCCAAGCGGCCGCGAACACCGGGGAGCTGTTTTTT. It specifies CASSQAAANTGELFF. The rearrangement links TRBV4-3 to TRBJ2-2; the D is unclear. The ends were cut back, 1 base at V and 0 bases at J, with 6 bases in the middle. The CDR3 sequence is 15 residues long. Per germline, CDR1 LGHNA and CDR2 YSLEER.